This T cell receptor beta chain was profiled in a study of blood T cell repertoires in COVID-19 (dated by TCRdb to 2018 to 2021). Describing the broader study: The collaborator samples originated in the United States, Italy and Spain and spanned the acute and convalescent phases of COVID-19. The repertoires were released in a freely available public database meant as a resource for research on the immune response to SARS-CoV-2. The samples were drawn from the first 160 participants of the ongoing ImmuneRACE study and from 1,254 subjects provided by 6 global collaborators. A de-identified subject ID, COVID-19 status, age in years and sex were almost always included in the sample metadata. Deeply sampled blood TCRbeta repertoires from subjects exposed to, actively infected with, or recovered from COVID-19 were included in the dataset. The prospective study material was composed of cDNA or gDNA derived from T cells, B-cell-depleted T cells, or PBMCs. Where available, HLA class I and class II types were obtained from metadata supplied by the sample provider rather than from assay-based typing.

On the study overall, not on this receptor specifically: The quantity of clinical and demographic metadata differed by source and by participant and was supplied without curation.

The CDR3 sequence holds 14 residues, the cysteine and phenylalanine included. Only the CDR3 DNA stays, 42 bases, in frame from base 1. Unmatched junction bases come to 6, with V trimmed by 0 bases and J by 8 bases. CDR1 and CDR2, per the germline V gene, are SGHDN and FVKESK. As to this clone: Its antigen is still unknown. Base qualities are missing; no much larger clone stands one base away.

Collaborating institutions collected whole blood in K2EDTA tubes following their own protocols. Collaborator samples were shipped for TCRbeta analysis as frozen whole blood, isolated PBMCs, or DNA extracted from either sample type. TCRbeta CDR3 regions were amplified from genomic DNA by means of the immunoSEQ Assay, a bias-controlled multiplex PCR. Regarding the original processing steps: The number of nucleated cells in each sample was estimated by amplification of reference gene primers within the assay. Sequence reads were collapsed and filtered to measure the absolute abundance of every unique TCRbeta CDR3 rearrangement. For each sample, productive Simpson clonality was calculated as the square root of Simpson's diversity index over productive rearrangements. The immuneACCESS repertoire file appears here via TCRdb, limited to in-frame rearrangements. These files lack a portion of the clones; in checked studies, under half of the deficit traces to unresolved V genes, and the cause of the others is not known. V, J and clone size reflect that table, while D and trimming were determined from the DNA. Within this sample are 350,000 to 400,000 clones, with almost 90% of them counted one time only. Roughly 6.8% of the sample goes to the ten largest clones.

The material sequenced was peripheral blood. The chain uses TRBV14 and TRBJ1-2; the junction holds 7 bases that match TRBD1. The sequence was collected from a man aged 18-30 years with active or convalescent COVID-19. The nucleotide sequence reads TGTGCCAGCAGCCAAGATCCGACAGGGCAGGGCTACACCTTC. It translates to CASSQDPTGQGYTF.